A selection of T cell receptor beta chains follows, all from one sample in a study of technical replicates of blood from a few donors. The assay was immunoSEQ multiplex PCR, and TCRdb's table has in-frame clones only and misses some. Here the sample spans about 83,000 clones, 90% to 95% being singletons. Sequencing was done on a sample of T cells isolated from PBMCs. These receptors were taken from a human donor in good health. Both conserved end residues are part of each CDR3. The order of the fields is J gene, V gene, clone size, D gene, CDR3 DNA, CDR3 protein. D genes are given only for firm matches. Some rows have no size entry. The others give once, few or many, or a class for an expanded clone.

j_call: TRBJ2-7
v_call: TRBV14
clone_size: few
d_call: TRBD1
cdr3_nt: TGTGCCAGCAGCCAAATCGCTGGGACAGGGTTATGGGAGCAGTACTTC
cdr3_aa: CASSQIAGTGLWEQYF

j_call: TRBJ2-4
v_call: TRBV30
clone_size: NA
d_call: NA
cdr3_nt: TGTGCCTGGAGCAGAGACCAAGGACAGTGTTCCTTC
cdr3_aa: CAWSRDQGQCSF

j_call: TRBJ1-2
v_call: TRBV7-9
clone_size: NA
d_call: TRBD1
cdr3_nt: TGTGCCAGCAGCTCGATTCCGGACAGGACACTTAACTATGGCTACACCTTC
cdr3_aa: CASSSIPDRTLNYGYTF

j_call: TRBJ1-2
v_call: TRBV10-2
clone_size: NA
d_call: NA
cdr3_nt: TGCGCCAGCAGTGATCTCGTCGGGGAGGACCTTGGCTACACCTTC
cdr3_aa: CASSDLVGEDLGYTF

j_call: TRBJ2-7
v_call: TRBV19
clone_size: NA
d_call: TRBD2
cdr3_nt: TGTGCCAGTAGCCAGGGACTAGCTTACGACGAGCAGTACTTC
cdr3_aa: CASSQGLAYDEQYF

j_call: TRBJ2-1
v_call: TRBV27
clone_size: NA
d_call: NA
cdr3_nt: TGTGCCAGCAGTTTATCCGAGGTGGTGGGTGAGCAGTTCTTC
cdr3_aa: CASSLSEVVGEQFF

j_call: TRBJ2-3
v_call: TRBV5-4
clone_size: once
d_call: TRBD2
cdr3_nt: TGTGCCAGCAGCTTGGAGGTAGTGACTAGCGACACAGATACGCAGTATTTT
cdr3_aa: CASSLEVVTSDTDTQYF

j_call: TRBJ2-3
v_call: TRBV9
clone_size: NA
d_call: TRBD2
cdr3_nt: TGTGCCAGCAGCGTAGTAGGCGGGAGGAGCACAGATACGCAGTATTTT
cdr3_aa: CASSVVGGRSTDTQYF

j_call: TRBJ2-1
v_call: TRBV12-5
clone_size: NA
d_call: NA
cdr3_nt: TGTGCTAGTGCCCCGGACAGGAGGGGTGAGCAGTTCTTC
cdr3_aa: CASAPDRRGEQFF

j_call: TRBJ1-2
v_call: TRBV29-1
clone_size: NA
d_call: NA
cdr3_nt: TGCAGCGTACCCACCGTGACAGGCCCGGCTCGCTATGGCTACACCTTC
cdr3_aa: CSVPTVTGPARYGYTF

j_call: TRBJ2-5
v_call: TRBV28
clone_size: NA
d_call: NA
cdr3_nt: TGTGCCAGCAGTTTCCCAGGAGGGTCAGAGACCCAGTACTTC
cdr3_aa: CASSFPGGSETQYF

j_call: TRBJ1-2
v_call: TRBV27
clone_size: NA
d_call: NA
cdr3_nt: TGTGCCAGCAGTTTTAGCTGGAAGGGACGGGGGACTAACTATGGCTACACCTTC
cdr3_aa: CASSFSWKGRGTNYGYTF

j_call: TRBJ2-1
v_call: TRBV9
clone_size: NA
d_call: TRBD2
cdr3_nt: TGTGCCAGCAGCGCGACTAGCGGGCCCCCCACTGAGCAGTTCTTC
cdr3_aa: CASSATSGPPTEQFF

j_call: TRBJ2-1
v_call: TRBV19
clone_size: once
d_call: NA
cdr3_nt: TGTGCCAGTAGTATCCGGGTAGGAGATGAGCAGTTCTTC
cdr3_aa: CASSIRVGDEQFF

j_call: TRBJ2-1
v_call: TRBV10-1
clone_size: once
d_call: NA
cdr3_nt: TGCGCCAGCAGTGAAAAGCGGAGACCCTACAATGAGCAGTTCTTC
cdr3_aa: CASSEKRRPYNEQFF

j_call: TRBJ1-1
v_call: TRBV7-9
clone_size: NA
d_call: NA
cdr3_nt: TGTGCCAGCAGCTTAGCGGGCGTTCAAGCTTTCTTT
cdr3_aa: CASSLAGVQAFF

j_call: TRBJ2-7
v_call: TRBV27
clone_size: NA
d_call: TRBD2
cdr3_nt: TGTGCCAGCAGTTTATCGGGCGGGAGCTCCTACGAGCAGTACTTC
cdr3_aa: CASSLSGGSSYEQYF

j_call: TRBJ1-1
v_call: TRBV28
clone_size: NA
d_call: NA
cdr3_nt: TGTGCCAGCAGCTCCGGCGGGGTGGACACTGAAGCTTTCTTT
cdr3_aa: CASSSGGVDTEAFF

j_call: TRBJ2-7
v_call: TRBV7-6
clone_size: NA
d_call: NA
cdr3_nt: TGTGCCAGCAGCCCAACCGGGGGTTCCTACGAGCAGTACTTC
cdr3_aa: CASSPTGGSYEQYF

j_call: TRBJ1-3
v_call: TRBV14
clone_size: NA
d_call: NA
cdr3_nt: TGTGCCAGCAGCGCTCCGGGAACATTCTCTGGAAACACCATATATTTT
cdr3_aa: CASSAPGTFSGNTIYF

j_call: TRBJ2-7
v_call: TRBV11-3
clone_size: NA
d_call: TRBD2
cdr3_nt: TGTGCCAGCAGCCTAACTAGCGTTAATTACGAGCAGTACTTC
cdr3_aa: CASSLTSVNYEQYF

j_call: TRBJ1-1
v_call: TRBV25-1
clone_size: NA
d_call: NA
cdr3_nt: TGTGCCAGCAGGGAACTGACTGAAGCTTTCTTT
cdr3_aa: CASRELTEAFF

j_call: TRBJ2-7
v_call: TRBV11-3
clone_size: NA
d_call: NA
cdr3_nt: TGTGCCAGCAGCCGCGGGGCGGGCTACTACGAGCAGTACTTC
cdr3_aa: CASSRGAGYYEQYF

j_call: TRBJ1-1
v_call: TRBV7-6
clone_size: NA
d_call: TRBD1
cdr3_nt: TGTGCCAGCAGCTTAGACAGGGGCACTGAAGCTTTCTTT
cdr3_aa: CASSLDRGTEAFF

j_call: TRBJ2-7
v_call: TRBV7-9
clone_size: NA
d_call: NA
cdr3_nt: TGTGCCAGCAGCTCCGCGCCCTACGAGCAGTACTTC
cdr3_aa: CASSSAPYEQYF

j_call: TRBJ2-5
v_call: TRBV7-8
clone_size: NA
d_call: NA
cdr3_nt: TGTGCCAGCAGCTTACGGGGTCTGCTGGAGACCCAGTACTTC
cdr3_aa: CASSLRGLLETQYF

j_call: TRBJ2-2
v_call: TRBV5-1
clone_size: NA
d_call: NA
cdr3_nt: TGCGCCAGCAGCCTAGAACCGGGACACAACACCGGGGAGCTGTTTTTT
cdr3_aa: CASSLEPGHNTGELFF

j_call: TRBJ1-2
v_call: TRBV29-1
clone_size: NA
d_call: NA
cdr3_nt: TGCAGCGTTGAGGGGGGGGTACGAGAGAATAACTATGGCTACACCTTC
cdr3_aa: CSVEGGVRENNYGYTF

j_call: TRBJ2-5
v_call: TRBV7-7
clone_size: NA
d_call: TRBD2
cdr3_nt: TGTGCTAGCAGCCGTCACGGCGGGGGTCAAGAGACCCAGTACTTC
cdr3_aa: CASSRHGGGQETQYF

j_call: TRBJ1-3
v_call: TRBV7-2
clone_size: NA
d_call: NA
cdr3_nt: TGTGCCAGCAGCTTAGGATCGGCAGGGGCCCTAGGAAACACCATATATTTT
cdr3_aa: CASSLGSAGALGNTIYF

j_call: TRBJ2-7
v_call: TRBV7-2
clone_size: NA
d_call: NA
cdr3_nt: TGTGCCAGCAGCTCCCAGGGCAGAAAGGCCTACGAGCAGTACTTC
cdr3_aa: CASSSQGRKAYEQYF

j_call: TRBJ1-4
v_call: TRBV15
clone_size: NA
d_call: NA
cdr3_nt: TGTGCCACCAGCGGGATAGAACGGACTGATGAAAAACTGTTTTTT
cdr3_aa: CATSGIERTDEKLFF

j_call: TRBJ1-2
v_call: TRBV7-9
clone_size: NA
d_call: TRBD1
cdr3_nt: TGTGCCAGCAGCCTAACTTACCCGGGACAGGGGACGGACACCTTC
cdr3_aa: CASSLTYPGQGTDTF

j_call: TRBJ2-3
v_call: TRBV7-3
clone_size: NA
d_call: NA
cdr3_nt: TGTGCCAGCAGCCTCCGACTAGTCACAGATACGCAGTATTTT
cdr3_aa: CASSLRLVTDTQYF

j_call: TRBJ2-3
v_call: TRBV4-1
clone_size: NA
d_call: TRBD1
cdr3_nt: TGCGCCAGCAGCCAAGTGGTGGGACAGGTAGCAGATACGCAGTATTTT
cdr3_aa: CASSQVVGQVADTQYF

j_call: TRBJ2-7
v_call: TRBV29-1
clone_size: NA
d_call: TRBD2
cdr3_nt: TGCAGCGTTGGCAGGACTAGCGGGTTTCGCTACGAGCAGTACTTC
cdr3_aa: CSVGRTSGFRYEQYF

j_call: TRBJ2-2
v_call: TRBV6-5
clone_size: NA
d_call: NA
cdr3_nt: TGTGCCAGCAGCCCTTCCGGGTTGCGCACCGGGGAGCTGTTTTTT
cdr3_aa: CASSPSGLRTGELFF

j_call: TRBJ2-2
v_call: TRBV2
clone_size: NA
d_call: NA
cdr3_nt: TGTGCCAGCAGGTCAGGCTCTCCCGGGGAGCTGTTTTTT
cdr3_aa: CASRSGSPGELFF

j_call: TRBJ2-7
v_call: TRBV9
clone_size: NA
d_call: NA
cdr3_nt: TGTGCCAGCAGCGTAGGAGCGGCCCGGAACTACGAGCAGTACTTC
cdr3_aa: CASSVGAARNYEQYF

j_call: TRBJ2-7
v_call: TRBV11-2
clone_size: NA
d_call: TRBD2
cdr3_nt: TGTGCCAGCAGCTTTAGGGAGACTAGCGGAGGCCGGCAGTACTTC
cdr3_aa: CASSFRETSGGRQYF

j_call: TRBJ1-6
v_call: TRBV7-9
clone_size: NA
d_call: NA
cdr3_nt: TGTGCCAGCAGACGAAACAGAATTGGAGGTTGGAATTCACCCCTCCACTTT
cdr3_aa: CASRRNRIGGWNSPLHF

j_call: TRBJ1-2
v_call: TRBV4-2
clone_size: NA
d_call: NA
cdr3_nt: TGTGCCAGCAGCCAAGAAGGGATTCAGGGGCGCGGCTATGGCTACACCTTC
cdr3_aa: CASSQEGIQGRGYGYTF

j_call: TRBJ1-4
v_call: TRBV7-2
clone_size: NA
d_call: TRBD1
cdr3_nt: TGTGCCAGCAGCGAGGGGACAGTCATGAATGAAAAACTGTTTTTT
cdr3_aa: CASSEGTVMNEKLFF

j_call: TRBJ1-6
v_call: TRBV18
clone_size: NA
d_call: NA
cdr3_nt: TGTGCCAGCTCAGCCCGACGACAGTACCAAATTTCACCCCTCCACTTT
cdr3_aa: CASSARRQYQISPLHF

j_call: TRBJ1-3
v_call: TRBV6-5
clone_size: once
d_call: NA
cdr3_nt: TGTGCCAGCAGTTACTCCAGGGGATCTGGAAACACCATATATTTT
cdr3_aa: CASSYSRGSGNTIYF

j_call: TRBJ2-3
v_call: TRBV11-3
clone_size: NA
d_call: NA
cdr3_nt: TGTGCCAGCAGCTTAGAGAGCGGCACAGATACGCAGTATTTT
cdr3_aa: CASSLESGTDTQYF

j_call: TRBJ1-4
v_call: TRBV11-2
clone_size: NA
d_call: TRBD1
cdr3_nt: TGTGCCAGCAGCTTCCTTAGGACAGGGGGCGAAAAACTGTTTTTT
cdr3_aa: CASSFLRTGGEKLFF

j_call: TRBJ1-4
v_call: TRBV2
clone_size: NA
d_call: NA
cdr3_nt: TGTGCCAGCAGGGGAGACGGTAATGAAAAACTGTTTTTT
cdr3_aa: CASRGDGNEKLFF

j_call: TRBJ2-5
v_call: TRBV18
clone_size: NA
d_call: TRBD1
cdr3_nt: TGTGCCAGCTCACCCCTAACCGGGACAGAAGAGACCCAGTACTTC
cdr3_aa: CASSPLTGTEETQYF

j_call: TRBJ2-7
v_call: TRBV28
clone_size: NA
d_call: TRBD1
cdr3_nt: TGTGCCAGCAGTGCCGGGACAGCTCCTTGGTTCTCCTACGAGCAGTACTTC
cdr3_aa: CASSAGTAPWFSYEQYF

j_call: TRBJ2-6
v_call: TRBV27
clone_size: once
d_call: NA
cdr3_nt: TGTGCCAGCAGTTTAGTGGGGGGTAGTGGGGCCAACGTCCTGACTTTC
cdr3_aa: CASSLVGGSGANVLTF